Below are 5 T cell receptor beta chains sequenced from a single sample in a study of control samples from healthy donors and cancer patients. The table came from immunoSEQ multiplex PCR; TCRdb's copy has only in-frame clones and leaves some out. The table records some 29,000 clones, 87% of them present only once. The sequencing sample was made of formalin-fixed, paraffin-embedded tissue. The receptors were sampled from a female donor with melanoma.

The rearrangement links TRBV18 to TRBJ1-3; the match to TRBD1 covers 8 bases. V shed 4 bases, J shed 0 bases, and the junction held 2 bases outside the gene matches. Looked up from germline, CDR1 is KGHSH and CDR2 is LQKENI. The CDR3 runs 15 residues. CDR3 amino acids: CASSQGQASGNTIYF. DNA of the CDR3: TGTGCCAGCTCACAGGGACAGGCCTCTGGAAACACCATATATTTT. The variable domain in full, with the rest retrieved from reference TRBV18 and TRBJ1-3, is NAGVMQNPRHLVRRRGQEARLRCSPMKGHSHVYWYRQLPEEGLKFMVYLQKENIIDESGMPKERFSAEFPKEGPSILRIQQVVRGDSAAYFCASSQGQASGNTIYFGEGSWLTVV.

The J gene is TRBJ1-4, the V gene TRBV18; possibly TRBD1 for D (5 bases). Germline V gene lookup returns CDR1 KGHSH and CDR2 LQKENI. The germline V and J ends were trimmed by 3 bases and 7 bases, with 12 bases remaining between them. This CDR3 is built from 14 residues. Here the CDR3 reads CASSPGRQSEKLFF. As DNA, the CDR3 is TGTGCCAGCTCACCGGGACGTCAGAGTGAAAAACTGTTTTTT.

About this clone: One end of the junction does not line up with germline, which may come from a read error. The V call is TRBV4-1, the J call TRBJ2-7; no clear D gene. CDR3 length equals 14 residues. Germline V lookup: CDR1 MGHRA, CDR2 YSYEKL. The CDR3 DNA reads TGCGCCAGCAGCCAAGATTGGGGAAACTACGAGCAGTACTTT. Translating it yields CASSQDWGNYEQYF.

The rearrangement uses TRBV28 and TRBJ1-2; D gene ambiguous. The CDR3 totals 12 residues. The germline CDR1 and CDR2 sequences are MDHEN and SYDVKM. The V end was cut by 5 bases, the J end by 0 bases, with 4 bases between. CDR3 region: CASSRANYGYTF. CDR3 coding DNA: TGTGCCAGCAGTAGAGCTAACTATGGCTACACCTTC.

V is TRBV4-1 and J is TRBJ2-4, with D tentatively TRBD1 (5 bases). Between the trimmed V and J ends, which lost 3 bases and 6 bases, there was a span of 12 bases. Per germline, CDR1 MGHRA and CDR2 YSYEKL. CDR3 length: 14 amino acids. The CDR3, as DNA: TGCGCCAGCAGCCAGGTAGGGGTTGGAAACATTCAGTACTTC. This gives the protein CASSQVGVGNIQYF.